This section outlines one T cell receptor (beta chain) sequence together with its context. Trimming took 5 bases from V and 5 from J; bases not matched to a gene: 11. This CDR3 comprises 15 residues. Germline lookup yields CDR1 LNHDA and CDR2 SQIVND (reference sequence). Original analysis: It was from reference gene primer amplification that nucleated cell counts were estimated. Profiled with immunoSEQ multiplex PCR; TCRdb holds only in-frame clones, not every one. V and J calls plus clone size are reproduced from that table; the DNA served to infer D and trimming. The sample contains roughly 250,000 clones, roughly 80% of which appear only once. The data originate from a study of blood T cell repertoires in COVID-19. Across the study: From the United States, Italy and Spain came samples of acute and convalescent COVID-19. PBMCs, B-cell-depleted T cells, or T cells provided the cDNA or gDNA that made up the material.

The source is a woman aged 40 to 49 with active or convalescent COVID-19. Material for sequencing was peripheral blood. The V and J genes are TRBV19 and TRBJ1-1, with TRBD1 matching over 7 bases. In DNA, the CDR3 is TGTGCCAGTAGTCTCACCCGACAGGGAGATACTGAAGCTTTCTTT. Residues: CASSLTRQGDTEAFF.